This T cell receptor beta chain was captured in a study of Ad26.COV2.S vaccination and SARS-CoV-2 variants. As for the study in general: Once, or twice with 56 days between doses, Ad26.COV2.S was given intramuscularly. Study conclusions and caveats: Reported findings describe substantial breadth in spike-specific CD8+ and CD4+ T cell responses following vaccination.

CDR1 and CDR2 from the germline V gene are LNHDA and SQIVND (reference sequence). There are 15 residues in the CDR3. The J segment lost 2 bases and the V segment lost 7 bases, leaving 8 bases of the junction unmatched. Treatment here: about 20 received Ad26.COV2.S at low or high dose, single or two shots; 5 received placebo; per-sample allocation not given. After the first vaccine or placebo injection, samples were drawn on day 63. Clones were read by immunoSEQ multiplex PCR, and TCRdb kept only the in-frame ones, dropping some. The repertoire holds hundreds of thousands of clones, with less than 90% as singletons. The count of this clone is one. No antigen is known for it.

The TCR comes from a person between 18 and 59 years old who received the Ad26.COV2.S COVID-19 vaccine or a placebo. The material was peripheral blood, obtained in a trial of Ad26.COV2.S vaccine versus placebo. The chain recombines TRBV19 with TRBJ1-1; the match to TRBD1 covers 9 bases. CDR3 bases: TGTGCCAGTATCCGGGACAGGGCTTATAACACTGAAGCTTTCTTT. This encodes CASIRDRAYNTEAFF. Drawing the rest from reference TRBV19 and TRBJ1-1, the complete variable domain is DGGITQSPKYLFRKEGQNVTLSCEQNLNHDAMYWYRQDPGQGLRLIYYSQIVNDFQKGDIAEGYSVSREKKESFPLTVTSAQKNPTAFYLCASIRDRAYNTEAFFGQGTRLTVV.